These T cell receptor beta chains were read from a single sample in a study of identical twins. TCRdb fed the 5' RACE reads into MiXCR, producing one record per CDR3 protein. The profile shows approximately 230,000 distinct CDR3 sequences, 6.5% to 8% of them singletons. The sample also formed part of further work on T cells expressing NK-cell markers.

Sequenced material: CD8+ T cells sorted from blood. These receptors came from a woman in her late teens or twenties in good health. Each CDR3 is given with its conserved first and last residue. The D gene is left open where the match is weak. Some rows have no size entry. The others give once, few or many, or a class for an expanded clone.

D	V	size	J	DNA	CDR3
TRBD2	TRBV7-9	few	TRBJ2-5	TGTGCCAGCAGATTAACTAGCGGGCTCGGATGGGAGACCCAGTACTTC	CASRLTSGLGWETQYF
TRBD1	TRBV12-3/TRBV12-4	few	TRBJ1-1	TGTGCCAGCACCGACAGGGGTTACACTGAAGCTTTCTTT	CASTDRGYTEAFF
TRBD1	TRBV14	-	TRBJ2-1	TGTGCCAGCAGCCAAGTACCGGACAGGGGGCGAGATGGCAATGAGCAGTTCTTC	CASSQVPDRGRDGNEQFF
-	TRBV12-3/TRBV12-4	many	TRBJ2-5	TGTGCCAGCAGTGTACAGGGCGGAGTGGAGACCCAGTACTTC	CASSVQGGVETQYF
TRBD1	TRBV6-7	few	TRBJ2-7	TGTGCCAGCAGTTACTTACGTCCAGGGGGATCCTACGAGCAGTACTTC	CASSYLRPGGSYEQYF
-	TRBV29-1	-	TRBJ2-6	TGCAGCGTTGAAGGGGGCAGGGAGGTTTCTGGGGCCAACGTCCTGACTTTC	CSVEGGREVSGANVLTF
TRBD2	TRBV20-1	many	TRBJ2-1	TGCAGTGCTAGAGATTGGGCTAGCGGGGGGAATGAGCAGTTCTTC	CSARDWASGGNEQFF
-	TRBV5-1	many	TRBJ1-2	TGCGCCAGCAGCTTGGCCCCAGTGGGAGCTAACTATGGCTACACCTTC	CASSLAPVGANYGYTF
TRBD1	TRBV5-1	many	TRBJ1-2	TGCGCCAGCAGCTTGGCCGGGTCAGGGGGGCCCCGAAACTATGGCTACACCTTC	CASSLAGSGGPRNYGYTF
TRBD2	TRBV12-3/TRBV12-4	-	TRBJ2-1	TGTGCCAGCAGTTTAGAGGGAGCGGGACTTTACAATGAGCAGTTCTTC	CASSLEGAGLYNEQFF
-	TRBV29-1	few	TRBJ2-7	TGCAGCGTTGCTGGGCGGAACCACGAGCAGTACTTC	CSVAGRNHEQYF
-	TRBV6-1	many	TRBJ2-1	TGTGCCAGCAGTCCGAGCGGGTCCGTCTACAATGAGCAGTTCTTC	CASSPSGSVYNEQFF
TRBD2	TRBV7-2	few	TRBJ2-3	TGTGCCAGCAGCTCCCTAGCGGGAGTTGACGCAGATACGCAGTATTTT	CASSSLAGVDADTQYF
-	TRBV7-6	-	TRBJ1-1	TGTGCCACCTTGGGGCAAGGGTCTGAAGCTTTCTTT	CATLGQGSEAFF